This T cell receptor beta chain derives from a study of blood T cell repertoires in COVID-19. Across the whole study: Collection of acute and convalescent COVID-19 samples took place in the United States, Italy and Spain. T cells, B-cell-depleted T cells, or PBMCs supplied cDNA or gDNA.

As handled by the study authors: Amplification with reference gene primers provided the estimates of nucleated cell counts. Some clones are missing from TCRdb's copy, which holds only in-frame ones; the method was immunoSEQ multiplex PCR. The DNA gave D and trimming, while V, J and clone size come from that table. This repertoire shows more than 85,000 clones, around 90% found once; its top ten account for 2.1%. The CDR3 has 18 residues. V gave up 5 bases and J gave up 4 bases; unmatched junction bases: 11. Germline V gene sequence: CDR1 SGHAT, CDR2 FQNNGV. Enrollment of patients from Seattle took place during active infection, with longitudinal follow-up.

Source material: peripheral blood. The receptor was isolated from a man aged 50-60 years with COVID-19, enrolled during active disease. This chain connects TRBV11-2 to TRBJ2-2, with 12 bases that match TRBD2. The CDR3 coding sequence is TGTGCCAGCAGCCCGAGGACTAGCGGGGAACAACCCACCGGGGAGCTGTTTTTT. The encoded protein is CASSPRTSGEQPTGELFF.